The T cell receptor (beta chain) described here comes from a study of T cell responses to AZD1222 COVID-19 vaccine. Study in general: Both about-4-week and about-12-week second-dose recipients were combined.

Details on this clone: What it binds is unknown.

Germline V gene sequence: CDR1 KGHSH, CDR2 LQKENI. Trimming took off 3 bases at V and 9 bases at J, with 12 bases between the two ends. This CDR3 region has 13 residues. Whole-study findings and limits: No day 14 peak samples; only post-peak repertoires were characterized. Clonal diversity may have been underestimated, and the donors were mostly white British, with more females than males.

Only in-frame clones appear in the TCRdb table, and some are missing; sequencing was by immunoSEQ multiplex PCR. The sample has around 70,000 clones, roughly 86% seen once. This chain links TRBV18 with TRBJ2-1; D is tentatively TRBD1 or TRBD2 (6 bases each). This receptor was taken from an adult in good health. The sample was peripheral blood, taken on day 0 of AZD1222 vaccination. CDR3 protein: CASSPQGRSEQFF. The CDR3 bases are TGTGCCAGCTCACCCCAGGGGAGGAGTGAGCAGTTCTTC. Together with reference TRBV18 and TRBJ2-1, the CDR3 gives the full variable domain: NAGVMQNPRHLVRRRGQEARLRCSPMKGHSHVYWYRQLPEEGLKFMVYLQKENIIDESGMPKERFSAEFPKEGPSILRIQQVVRGDSAAYFCASSPQGRSEQFFGPGTRLTVL.